The entry that follows covers one TCR beta chain sequence. The germline gives CDR1 SGHAT, CDR2 FQDESV (reference sequence). There are 20 residues in the CDR3. J lost 4 bases, V lost 5 bases, and 19 bases had no gene match. This sample was taken from a study of CD8 T cells in Susac syndrome. Random hexamers were used to reverse transcribe roughly 0.5 to 1 ug of RNA. TCRdb re-derived calls from the immunoSEQ multiplex PCR reads in MiXCR, one entry per CDR3 protein. This table has 400,000 or so distinct CDR3 sequences, 85% appearing once. J is TRBJ2-3 and V is TRBV11-1; 12 nucleotides line up with TRBD2. This sequence was found in a human donor with multiple sclerosis. The sequencing sample was made of CD8+ T cells from PBMCs. The CDR3 sequence is CASSPRIGLAGSENPDTQYF. The CDR3 region has the DNA TGTGCCAGCAGCCCCCGGATTGGACTAGCGGGGAGTGAAAACCCAGATACGCAGTATTTT.